This T cell receptor (beta chain) was documented in a study of control samples from healthy donors and cancer patients. Between the trimmed V and J ends, which lost 1 base and 5 bases, there was a span of 14 bases. Germline V gene sequence: CDR1 SGHTA, CDR2 FQGTGA. This CDR3 spans 15 amino acids. Sequenced by immunoSEQ multiplex PCR; TCRdb stores in-frame clones only, minus some. This table has around 150,000 clones, around nine tenths appearing once. Material for sequencing was blood. The clonotype comes from a man aged 25-40 years in good health. The J gene is TRBJ2-5, the V gene TRBV7-3, with D hard to call. The CDR3 nucleotides read TGTGCCAGCAGCTTAAACGGTTATATTGATGAGACCCAGTACTTC. Encoded protein: CASSLNGYIDETQYF. Combining the CDR3 with reference TRBV7-3 and TRBJ2-5 gives the whole variable domain GAGVSQTPSNKVTEKGKYVELRCDPISGHTALYWYRQSLGQGPEFLIYFQGTGAADDSGLPNDRFFAVRPEGSVSTLKIQRTERGDSAVYLCASSLNGYIDETQYFGPGTRLLVL.